Listed below are T cell receptor beta chains from one sample, sequenced in a study of CD8+CD57+ T cells in acquired aplastic anemia. TCRdb recomputed calls from the reads with MiXCR, one row per CDR3 protein. The data show more than 150,000 distinct CDR3 sequences, around half seen once. Sequenced sample: sorted CD4+, CD8+, or CD8+CD57+ T cells (not recorded which) from PBMCs. Receptors originate from a human donor with aplastic anemia. The CDR3 runs from the conserved cysteine through the conserved F or W. A D gene is named only where the DNA matches it firmly. For some rows the clone size is stated as once, few or many, or as a class when expanded; others skip it.

D gene: NA; clone size: NA; J gene: TRBJ2-1; V gene: TRBV29-1; CDR3 DNA: TGCAGCGTTGAAGATCTGACCTACAATGAGCAGTTCTTC; CDR3 protein: CSVEDLTYNEQFF
D gene: NA; clone size: once; J gene: TRBJ2-5; V gene: TRBV25-1; CDR3 DNA: TGTGCCAGCAGCGCAGCAGAGACCCAGTACTTC; CDR3 protein: CASSAAETQYF
D gene: NA; clone size: NA; J gene: TRBJ2-3; V gene: TRBV29-1; CDR3 DNA: TGCAGCGTTGTTGGGAGGGGGGGCGCGGGCGGTACGCAGTATTTT; CDR3 protein: CSVVGRGGAGGTQYF
D gene: NA; clone size: NA; J gene: TRBJ1-1; V gene: TRBV27; CDR3 DNA: TGTGCCAGCAGTTTAGTCGGGGACACTGAAGCTTTCTTT; CDR3 protein: CASSLVGDTEAFF
D gene: NA; clone size: many; J gene: TRBJ1-2; V gene: TRBV9; CDR3 DNA: TGTGCCAGCAGCGTACAGGGGATCGCCTATGGCTACACCTTC; CDR3 protein: CASSVQGIAYGYTF
D gene: TRBD2; clone size: many; J gene: TRBJ2-5; V gene: TRBV5-5; CDR3 DNA: TGTGCCAGCAGCGCCGGGGGGGCCCAAGAGACCCAGTACTTC; CDR3 protein: CASSAGGAQETQYF
D gene: TRBD2; clone size: NA; J gene: TRBJ2-2; V gene: TRBV20-1; CDR3 DNA: TGCAGTGCACGTACTAGCGGACAGACCACCGGGGAGCTGTTTTTT; CDR3 protein: CSARTSGQTTGELFF
D gene: NA; clone size: NA; J gene: TRBJ2-7; V gene: TRBV10-2; CDR3 DNA: TGCGCCAGCAGTGTTTTTGGGGGCGGCGAGCAGTACTTC; CDR3 protein: CASSVFGGGEQYF
D gene: NA; clone size: many; J gene: TRBJ1-5; V gene: TRBV12-3/TRBV12-4; CDR3 DNA: TGTGCCAGCAGTTTAGGGCAAGCCTATAGCAATCAGCCCCAGCATTTT; CDR3 protein: CASSLGQAYSNQPQHF
D gene: NA; clone size: many; J gene: TRBJ1-3; V gene: TRBV7-8; CDR3 DNA: TGTGCCAGCAGCCCTCTCGTGGACACTCCTACCTCTGGAAACACCATATATTTT; CDR3 protein: CASSPLVDTPTSGNTIYF
D gene: NA; clone size: NA; J gene: TRBJ2-1; V gene: TRBV25-1; CDR3 DNA: TGTGCCAGCACCCAACCCCTCTCCGATGAGCAGTTCTTC; CDR3 protein: CASTQPLSDEQFF
D gene: NA; clone size: many; J gene: TRBJ2-3; V gene: TRBV5-1; CDR3 DNA: TGCGCCAGCAGCCAACGGACTACGTGGGGAACAGATACGCAGTATTTT; CDR3 protein: CASSQRTTWGTDTQYF
D gene: NA; clone size: many; J gene: TRBJ2-5; V gene: TRBV11-2; CDR3 DNA: TGTGCCAGCAGTTCGCAGGGGTCCCCAGAGACCCAGTACTTC; CDR3 protein: CASSSQGSPETQYF
D gene: NA; clone size: few; J gene: TRBJ2-3; V gene: TRBV5-4; CDR3 DNA: TGTGCCAGCGCGGGAGATACGCAGTATTTT; CDR3 protein: CASAGDTQYF
D gene: NA; clone size: few; J gene: TRBJ2-5; V gene: TRBV2; CDR3 DNA: TGTGCCAGCAGTGAAAACAGGGACCAAGAGACCCAGTACTTC; CDR3 protein: CASSENRDQETQYF
D gene: TRBD2; clone size: NA; J gene: TRBJ2-5; V gene: TRBV7-9; CDR3 DNA: TGTGCCAGTAGCGGGGAAGAGACCCAGTACTTC; CDR3 protein: CASSGEETQYF
D gene: NA; clone size: NA; J gene: TRBJ1-1; V gene: TRBV2; CDR3 DNA: TGTGCCAGCAGTGAAATCCAGAACACTGAAGCTTTCTTT; CDR3 protein: CASSEIQNTEAFF
D gene: NA; clone size: NA; J gene: TRBJ1-6; V gene: TRBV19; CDR3 DNA: TGTGCCAGTAGTATGAGGGAGGTAGGATCACCCCTCCACTTT; CDR3 protein: CASSMREVGSPLHF
D gene: NA; clone size: NA; J gene: TRBJ1-6; V gene: TRBV25-1; CDR3 DNA: TGTGCTAGAGACCGGACCCGAGGAAATTCACCCCTCCACTTT; CDR3 protein: CARDRTRGNSPLHF
D gene: NA; clone size: many; J gene: TRBJ1-6; V gene: TRBV6-1; CDR3 DNA: TGTGCCAGCTCCTCCAAGGGTGCGCCGATGCATTCACCCCTCCACTTT; CDR3 protein: CASSSKGAPMHSPLHF
D gene: NA; clone size: NA; J gene: TRBJ2-7; V gene: TRBV20-1; CDR3 DNA: TGCAGCGCTAGAGTGCCAGGGGGGCACGAGCAGTACTTC; CDR3 protein: CSARVPGGHEQYF
D gene: NA; clone size: NA; J gene: TRBJ2-7; V gene: TRBV11-2; CDR3 DNA: TGTGCCAGCCGCCCCCGGGCAGGGGCGGGCCCGCGCTACGAGCAGTACTTC; CDR3 protein: CASRPRAGAGPRYEQYF
D gene: TRBD1; clone size: NA; J gene: TRBJ2-1; V gene: TRBV20-1; CDR3 DNA: TGCAGTGCTAGTAAGGCAGGGGGTTACAATGAGCAGTTCTTC; CDR3 protein: CSASKAGGYNEQFF
D gene: NA; clone size: NA; J gene: TRBJ2-2; V gene: TRBV5-1; CDR3 DNA: TGCGCCAGCAGCTTGGATGGGGCGACGACCGGGGAGCTGTTTTTT; CDR3 protein: CASSLDGATTGELFF
D gene: NA; clone size: few; J gene: TRBJ2-5; V gene: TRBV7-9; CDR3 DNA: TGTGCCAGCAGTGTACAGGGTGAGACCCAGTACTTC; CDR3 protein: CASSVQGETQYF
D gene: NA; clone size: many; J gene: TRBJ1-2; V gene: TRBV7-2; CDR3 DNA: TGTGCCAGCAGCTTAGGCCAGGGCGGTAACTATGGCTACACCTTC; CDR3 protein: CASSLGQGGNYGYTF
D gene: NA; clone size: NA; J gene: TRBJ2-7; V gene: TRBV24-1; CDR3 DNA: TGTGCCACCAGTGAGTCAGGGAACTACGAGCAGTACTTC; CDR3 protein: CATSESGNYEQYF
D gene: TRBD1; clone size: many; J gene: TRBJ2-3; V gene: TRBV19; CDR3 DNA: TGTGCCAGTAGGGGACAGAGCACAGATACGCAGTATTTT; CDR3 protein: CASRGQSTDTQYF
D gene: TRBD1; clone size: many; J gene: TRBJ1-5; V gene: TRBV20-1; CDR3 DNA: TGCAGTGCTACCAGGGGGCTCAATCAGCCCCAGCATTTT; CDR3 protein: CSATRGLNQPQHF
D gene: TRBD2; clone size: many; J gene: TRBJ2-7; V gene: TRBV5-1; CDR3 DNA: TGCGCCAGCAGATCGGGACTAGCGGGTTTCAGATTCTCCTACGAGCAGTACTTC; CDR3 protein: CASRSGLAGFRFSYEQYF
D gene: TRBD1; clone size: NA; J gene: TRBJ1-2; V gene: TRBV24-1; CDR3 DNA: TGTGCACTCCCCGGGACTAGCGGGACAGGACACGGCTACACCTTC; CDR3 protein: CALPGTSGTGHGYTF
D gene: NA; clone size: NA; J gene: TRBJ2-7; V gene: TRBV5-5; CDR3 DNA: TGTGCCACCAGTGTCGGGGGCAGCCTCCCCTCCTACGAGCAGTACTTC; CDR3 protein: CATSVGGSLPSYEQYF
D gene: TRBD1; clone size: NA; J gene: TRBJ1-5; V gene: TRBV10-3; CDR3 DNA: TGTGCCATCAGTGAGTCCGGCAGGGGGCATGGCAATCAGCCCCAGCATTTT; CDR3 protein: CAISESGRGHGNQPQHF
D gene: TRBD1; clone size: NA; J gene: TRBJ2-7; V gene: TRBV29-1; CDR3 DNA: TGCAGCGTTGAAGACCAGGGACAGACCTACGAGCAGTACTTC; CDR3 protein: CSVEDQGQTYEQYF
D gene: NA; clone size: many; J gene: TRBJ2-7; V gene: TRBV30; CDR3 DNA: TGTGCCTGGAGTGCTACCTCCTACGAGCAGTACTTC; CDR3 protein: CAWSATSYEQYF
D gene: NA; clone size: NA; J gene: TRBJ2-7; V gene: TRBV9; CDR3 DNA: TGTGCCAGCAGCTCCGACGGGTTCGAGCAGTACTTC; CDR3 protein: CASSSDGFEQYF
D gene: NA; clone size: NA; J gene: TRBJ1-6; V gene: TRBV20-1; CDR3 DNA: TGCAGTGCTAGTCCGGGACGGTATAATTCACCCCTCCACTTT; CDR3 protein: CSASPGRYNSPLHF
D gene: TRBD1; clone size: NA; J gene: TRBJ1-2; V gene: TRBV20-1; CDR3 DNA: TGCAGTGCCACGGTTCAGGATTGGGACAGCCACAACTATGGCTACACCTTC; CDR3 protein: CSATVQDWDSHNYGYTF
D gene: TRBD1; clone size: NA; J gene: TRBJ2-7; V gene: TRBV7-6; CDR3 DNA: TGTGCTAGCAGCCCAACCGACAGGGGGCCGTACGAGCAGTACTTC; CDR3 protein: CASSPTDRGPYEQYF
D gene: NA; clone size: NA; J gene: TRBJ1-4; V gene: TRBV29-1; CDR3 DNA: TGCAGCGTTGAAGAAAGGGCCAACACTAATGAAAAACTGTTTTTT; CDR3 protein: CSVEERANTNEKLFF
D gene: NA; clone size: many; J gene: TRBJ2-3; V gene: TRBV20-1; CDR3 DNA: TGCAGTGCTTATCTACGGGAGGGGGCCACAGATACGCAGTATTTT; CDR3 protein: CSAYLREGATDTQYF